This is a list of T cell receptor beta chains from one sample in a study of Ad26.COV2.S vaccination and SARS-CoV-2 variants. TCRdb's table, derived via immunoSEQ multiplex PCR, lists solely in-frame clones and lacks some. The sample includes under 500,000 clones, around 92% of them seen just once. This specimen was peripheral blood, taken in a trial of Ad26.COV2.S vaccine versus placebo. The receptors shown here come from a person aged 18-60 years who received the Ad26.COV2.S COVID-19 vaccine or a placebo. The CDR3 runs from the conserved cysteine through the conserved F or W. The D gene is left open where the match is weak. Where a row states a size, it is once, few, many or the class of an expanded clone; other rows omit it.

clone_size j_call d_call v_call cdr3_length cdr3_aa cdr3_nt
NA TRBJ2-5 NA TRBV6-2/TRBV6-3 12 CASSYGRETQYF TGTGCCAGCAGTTACGGGAGAGAGACCCAGTACTTC
NA TRBJ2-1 NA TRBV21-1 18 CASSTGLAGDPNLYEQFF TGTGCCAGCAGCACGGGACTAGCGGGGGACCCTAATCTCTATGAGCAGTTCTTC
NA TRBJ2-3 NA TRBV2 12 CASSVGGAVLYF TGTGCCAGCAGTGTAGGGGGGGCAGTTTTGTATTTT
NA TRBJ1-6 NA TRBV7-2 17 CASSSNLSGIRVSPLHF TGTGCCAGCAGCTCGAATCTGTCCGGTATCCGGGTTTCACCCCTCCACTTT
NA TRBJ1-5 NA TRBV25-1 17 CASSDNLPGVHNQPQHF TGTGCCAGCAGTGATAACTTACCAGGGGTCCACAATCAGCCCCAGCATTTT
NA TRBJ1-1 NA TRBV7-6 15 CASSSGAGTRTEAFF TGTGCCAGCAGCTCAGGGGCCGGTACGAGGACTGAAGCTTTCTTT
NA TRBJ1-1 NA TRBV7-9 16 CASTRAGNRVGTEAFF TGTGCCAGCACGCGTGCTGGGAACAGGGTGGGTACTGAAGCTTTCTTT
NA TRBJ2-2 NA TRBV2 16 CASSLDRPKKGGELFF TGTGCCAGCAGTCTGGACAGACCTAAAAAGGGCGGGGAGCTGTTTTTT
NA TRBJ2-7 NA TRBV6-5 14 CASASGRSSYEQYF TGTGCCAGCGCTTCGGGCAGGAGCTCCTACGAGCAGTACTTC
NA TRBJ1-6 NA TRBV28 12 CASSFRNSPLHF TGTGCCAGCAGTTTTCGGAATTCACCCCTCCACTTT
NA TRBJ1-3 NA TRBV7-2 16 CASSLVGTPLGNTIYF TGTGCCAGCAGCTTAGTCGGGACCCCGCTAGGGAACACCATATATTTT
NA TRBJ1-1 TRBD1 TRBV15 14 CATSRGDRGTEAFF TGTGCCACCAGCAGAGGCGACAGGGGCACTGAAGCTTTCTTT
NA TRBJ1-1 NA TRBV2 13 CASKMDYNTEAFF TGTGCCAGCAAGATGGACTACAACACTGAAGCTTTCTTT
NA TRBJ1-2 NA TRBV15 14 CATSGGRGRYGYTF TGTGCCACCAGCGGCGGCAGGGGCAGGTATGGCTACACCTTC
NA TRBJ2-5 NA TRBV9 14 CASSGPEYQETQYF TGTGCCAGCAGCGGACCTGAGTACCAAGAGACCCAGTACTTC
NA TRBJ2-2 TRBD2 TRBV2 16 CASSPIAGGLTGELFF TGTGCCAGCAGTCCCATAGCGGGGGGGCTCACCGGGGAGCTGTTTTTT
NA TRBJ2-7 NA TRBV10-2 15 CASRDPGTGEYEQYF TGCGCCAGCAGAGACCCCGGGACGGGGGAATACGAGCAGTACTTC
NA TRBJ2-3 NA TRBV27 15 CASSQGGLGTDTQYF TGTGCCAGCAGCCAAGGGGGATTGGGCACAGATACGCAGTATTTT
once TRBJ2-3 NA TRBV9 16 CASSRRGQTSTDTQYF TGTGCCAGCAGCCGTAGAGGACAGACGAGCACAGATACGCAGTATTTT
NA TRBJ1-2 NA TRBV6-5 16 CASSWGIRPLYGGYTF TGTGCCAGCAGTTGGGGGATCAGGCCGTTATATGGTGGCTACACCTTC
NA TRBJ1-1 NA TRBV5-1 14 CASSLIPGGTEAFF TGCGCCAGCAGCTTGATCCCCGGCGGGACTGAAGCTTTCTTT
few TRBJ2-1 TRBD1 TRBV9 15 CASSRDRGSYNEQFF TGTGCCAGCAGCCGGGACAGGGGCTCCTACAATGAGCAGTTCTTC
NA TRBJ1-2 NA TRBV28 13 CASSLTGNYGYTF TGTGCCAGCAGCTTGACAGGCAATTATGGCTACACCTTC
NA TRBJ2-3 NA TRBV12-3/TRBV12-4 13 CASREPRTDTQYF TGTGCCAGCAGAGAGCCTAGAACAGATACGCAGTATTTT
NA TRBJ2-2 TRBD1 TRBV2 16 CASRGTGGAYTGELFF TGTGCCAGCAGGGGGACAGGGGGCGCGTACACCGGGGAGCTGTTTTTT
once TRBJ2-7 TRBD1 TRBV30 15 CAWSVVRQGAREQYF TGTGCCTGGAGTGTAGTGCGGCAGGGGGCGAGAGAGCAGTACTTC
NA TRBJ2-2 TRBD2 TRBV24-1 13 CATWDYNTGELFF TGTGCCACTTGGGACTACAACACCGGGGAGCTGTTTTTT
NA TRBJ1-1 NA TRBV5-5 11 CASSLRTEAFF TGTGCCAGCAGCTTGAGGACGGAAGCTTTCTTT
NA TRBJ1-5 TRBD1 TRBV7-2 15 CASSLGGGQNQPQHF TGTGCCAGCAGCTTAGGTGGGGGACAGAATCAGCCCCAGCATTTT
NA TRBJ2-3 NA TRBV5-4 12 CASSPGTDTQYF TGTGCCAGCAGCCCGGGCACAGATACGCAGTATTTT
NA TRBJ1-2 NA TRBV18 14 CASSPPWGAYGYTF TGTGCCAGCTCACCACCGTGGGGGGCCTATGGCTACACCTTC
NA TRBJ1-1 NA TRBV6-5 11 CASNAVAEAFF TGTGCCAGCAATGCCGTCGCTGAAGCTTTCTTT
NA TRBJ1-1 TRBD1 TRBV5-1 14 CASSLTDRGTEAFF TGCGCCAGCAGCCTTACTGACAGGGGCACTGAAGCTTTCTTT
NA TRBJ2-1 NA TRBV7-9 13 CASRQLGYNEQFF TGTGCCAGCAGGCAGCTAGGGTACAATGAGCAGTTCTTC
NA TRBJ2-7 NA TRBV6-2/TRBV6-3 14 CASSPDRGPYEQYF TGTGCCAGCAGTCCCGACAGAGGACCCTACGAGCAGTACTTC
NA TRBJ2-5 NA TRBV7-2 19 CASSLVSRVDSLGRETQYF TGTGCCAGCAGCTTAGTTTCTCGGGTGGACAGCCTAGGTCGGGAGACCCAGTACTTC
NA TRBJ1-4 NA TRBV21-1 16 CASSNGQGKNNEKLFF TGTGCCAGCAGCAACGGGCAGGGGAAAAATAATGAAAAACTGTTTTTT
NA TRBJ1-5 NA TRBV30 15 CAWTLGGRRNQPQHF TGTGCCTGGACCCTAGGGGGTCGTCGGAATCAGCCCCAGCATTTT
NA TRBJ1-6 NA TRBV18 14 CASSPEGRNSPLHF TGTGCCAGCTCACCCGAGGGTCGGAATTCACCCCTCCACTTT
NA TRBJ1-5 NA TRBV30 12 CAWSGTNQPQHF TGTGCCTGGAGTGGAACAAATCAGCCCCAGCATTTT
once TRBJ2-1 TRBD2 TRBV4-3 18 CASSQALTSGRMYNEQFF TGCGCCAGCAGCCAAGCATTAACTAGCGGGCGTATGTACAATGAGCAGTTCTTC
NA TRBJ2-2 TRBD2 TRBV6-2/TRBV6-3 19 CASSYTAGTSLLGTGELFF TGTGCCAGCAGTTACACCGCCGGGACTAGCCTACTTGGGACCGGGGAGCTGTTTTTT
NA TRBJ1-1 NA TRBV27 14 CASSSAGRNTEAFF TGTGCCAGCAGTTCCGCAGGGAGGAACACTGAAGCTTTCTTT
NA TRBJ1-1 NA TRBV7-9 12 CASSLGRSEAFF TGTGCCAGCAGCTTGGGTAGGTCTGAAGCTTTCTTT
NA TRBJ1-3 NA TRBV4-2 17 CASSQDESRGSWDTIYF TGTGCCAGCAGCCAAGATGAGTCCCGGGGGTCATGGGACACCATATATTTT
NA TRBJ1-5 NA TRBV19 15 CAEGGINISNQPQHF TGTGCAGAAGGGGGAATTAACATTAGCAATCAGCCCCAGCATTTT
NA TRBJ1-5 NA TRBV19 13 CASNPGGGQPQHF TGTGCCAGTAACCCCGGGGGTGGCCAGCCCCAGCATTTT
NA TRBJ2-7 NA TRBV7-8 13 CASSTRGVYEQYF TGTGCCAGCAGTACTAGAGGGGTCTACGAGCAGTACTTC
NA TRBJ2-1 NA TRBV19 13 CAGPGDRDNEQFF TGTGCCGGTCCTGGGGACCGAGACAATGAGCAGTTCTTC
NA TRBJ1-2 TRBD1 TRBV7-2 15 CASSPSGTGDYGYTF TGTGCCAGCAGCCCATCCGGGACAGGGGACTATGGCTACACCTTC
NA TRBJ1-2 TRBD1 TRBV14 11 CATQYRDSLTF TGTGCCACCCAGTACCGGGACAGCCTTACCTTC
NA TRBJ1-2 NA TRBV6-6 13 CASSYSDGYGYTF TGTGCCAGCAGTTACTCGGACGGCTATGGCTACACCTTC
NA TRBJ1-2 NA TRBV7-9 14 CASSLGQILYGYTF TGTGCCAGCAGCTTAGGACAGATTCTCTATGGCTACACCTTC